Listed below are T cell receptor beta chains from one sample, sequenced in a study of T cells after yellow fever vaccination. Using its own MiXCR run on the 5' RACE reads, TCRdb lists one record per CDR3 protein. The table shows just over 300,000 distinct CDR3 sequences, with more than 3% occurring only once. This specimen consisted of PBMCs, obtained on the day of the yellow fever booster vaccination. These receptors were obtained from a man between 18 and 35 years old who received the YFV17D yellow fever vaccine. Both conserved end residues are part of each CDR3. The D gene is left open where the match is weak. The size of a clone is reported for some rows only, either as once, few or many, or as a class for expanded clones.

-	many	TRBJ1-4	TRBV4-3	CASSQVGEKLFF	TGCGCCAGCAGCCAAGTTGGCGAAAAACTGTTTTTT
-	many	TRBJ1-4	TRBV5-1	CASSLPRGGREKLFF	TGCGCCAGCAGCTTGCCCCGGGGGGGGCGTGAAAAACTGTTTTTT
-	few	TRBJ2-7	TRBV4-1	CASSQRQSSYEQYF	TGCGCCAGCAGCCAAAGGCAGAGCTCCTACGAGCAGTACTTC
-	few	TRBJ1-5	TRBV7-2	CASSPPGSMAQPQHF	TGTGCCAGCAGCCCTCCGGGGTCCATGGCTCAGCCCCAGCATTTT
TRBD1	few	TRBJ2-3	TRBV24-1	CATGQGVSPDTQYF	TGTGCCACCGGACAGGGGGTGAGCCCAGATACGCAGTATTTT
-	-	TRBJ2-3	TRBV12-3/TRBV12-4	CASSNPDSITQYF	TGTGCCAGCAGTAACCCGGACAGTATAACGCAGTATTTT
TRBD2	few	TRBJ2-7	TRBV6-4	CASSRLAGGISSYEQYF	TGTGCCAGCAGCCGACTAGCGGGGGGGATTAGCTCCTACGAGCAGTACTTC
-	many	TRBJ2-5	TRBV24-1	CATSDLLGRQETQYF	TGTGCCACCAGTGATTTGCTGGGGCGTCAAGAGACCCAGTACTTC
-	many	TRBJ1-1	TRBV7-3	CASSPGHSNTEAFF	TGTGCCAGCAGCCCGGGACACAGTAACACTGAAGCTTTCTTT
-	-	TRBJ1-1	TRBV7-2	CASSLVSGSEAFF	TGTGCCAGCAGCTTAGTGTCAGGGTCTGAAGCTTTCTTT
-	-	TRBJ2-5	TRBV6-5	CASSSGASSETQYF	TGTGCCAGCAGCTCCGGGGCTAGCTCTGAGACCCAGTACTTC
-	many	TRBJ2-1	TRBV20-1	CSAREGSNEQFF	TGCAGTGCCCGTGAAGGAAGTAATGAGCAGTTCTTC
-	-	TRBJ2-3	TRBV7-8	CASNGGRTDTQYF	TGTGCCAGCAACGGGGGGCGCACAGATACGCAGTATTTT
-	-	TRBJ2-3	TRBV5-1	CASSPRTARFTDTQYF	TGCGCCAGCAGCCCCCGGACAGCCCGATTCACAGATACGCAGTATTTT
TRBD2	few	TRBJ2-5	TRBV11-1	CASSPGLAGKGETQYF	TGTGCCAGCAGCCCTGGACTAGCGGGGAAGGGGGAGACCCAGTACTTC
-	few	TRBJ1-1	TRBV19	CASRRDEAFF	TGTGCCAGTAGAAGGGATGAAGCTTTCTTT
-	many	TRBJ2-1	TRBV12-3/TRBV12-4	CASSLRGDNEQFF	TGTGCCAGCAGTTTAAGAGGGGACAATGAGCAGTTCTTC
-	many	TRBJ1-2	TRBV10-2	CASSARNFGYGYTF	TGCGCCAGCAGCGCACGGAACTTTGGCTATGGCTACACCTTC
-	many	TRBJ2-3	TRBV7-9	CASSSLQDLTDTQYF	TGTGCCAGCAGCTCTCTACAGGACCTCACAGATACGCAGTATTTT
-	few	TRBJ2-5	TRBV5-6	CASSGGVLETQYF	TGTGCCAGCAGCGGCGGGGTTTTGGAGACCCAGTACTTC
-	many	TRBJ2-5	TRBV27	CASSSSMSDGTQYF	TGTGCCAGCAGTTCTTCTATGAGTGACGGGACCCAGTACTTC
-	many	TRBJ2-1	TRBV6-5	CASSYQGGFDSYNEQFF	TGTGCCAGCAGTTACCAGGGGGGCTTTGACTCCTACAATGAGCAGTTCTTC
-	many	TRBJ2-1	TRBV7-6	CASSPSGGLNEQFF	TGTGCCAGCAGCCCGTCCGGGGGGCTCAATGAGCAGTTCTTC
TRBD2	many	TRBJ2-3	TRBV6-4	CASSDGGGTTDTQYF	TGTGCCAGCAGTGACGGGGGGGGGACCACAGATACGCAGTATTTT
TRBD1	many	TRBJ1-1	TRBV7-9	CASSQDGQENTEAFF	TGTGCCAGCAGCCAAGACGGACAGGAGAACACTGAAGCTTTCTTT
TRBD1	few	TRBJ1-5	TRBV19	CATTEFRDRPNNQPQHF	TGTGCCACCACGGAATTTAGGGACAGGCCAAACAATCAGCCCCAGCATTTT
-	-	TRBJ1-4	TRBV6-5	CASRRTGRIPTNEKLFF	TGTGCCAGCAGGCGAACAGGGCGTATCCCAACTAATGAAAAACTGTTTTTT
-	-	TRBJ2-6	TRBV9	CASSPGDSSGANVLTF	TGTGCCAGCAGCCCCGGTGATTCCTCTGGGGCCAACGTCCTGACTTTC
TRBD1	few	TRBJ1-1	TRBV7-2	CASSSGTVNTEAFF	TGTGCCAGCAGCTCCGGGACAGTAAACACTGAAGCTTTCTTT
-	many	TRBJ1-1	TRBV29-1	CSVSLPAQAFF	TGCAGCGTGAGCTTGCCGGCCCAAGCTTTCTTT
TRBD2	many	TRBJ2-3	TRBV5-1	CASSRRLTSGGSTDTQYF	TGCGCCAGCAGCCGAAGACTTACTAGCGGGGGTAGCACAGATACGCAGTATTTT
TRBD1	few	TRBJ1-6	TRBV29-1	CSVGTGDSPLHF	TGCAGCGTCGGGACAGGGGATTCACCCCTCCACTTT